This T cell receptor (beta chain) was recovered during a study of TET2 disruption in CD19-targeted CAR T cells (dated by TCRdb to 2017 to 2018). Study-wide context: Sample numbers were set by the original clinical trial design and sample availability, with no additional inclusion criteria.

This specimen's treatment or condition label, interpreted: autologous CTL019 cells: CD19 CAR with 4-1BB and CD3 zeta domains. TCR zeta and 4-1BB costimulatory signaling domains were built into the CD19 CAR. Leukapheresis was used to collect T cells from peripheral blood for manufacturing CTL019. The DNeasy Blood and Tissue Kit was used to extract genomic DNA from pre-infusion T cells, peripheral blood, or sorted post-infusion T cells. About this clone itself: This clone's antigen is unknown. The CDR3 end lies 3 residues beyond the end of the read and is filled in from the germline J gene.

General findings and caveats noted by the study authors: The conclusions drawn about the patient's CAR T cells were based on extensive analysis of just one subject.

Trimming leaves V shorter by 4 bases and J shorter by 2 bases, with the junction holding 5 bases beyond the gene matches. From the germline V gene, CDR1 is KGHSH and CDR2 is LQKENI. The CDR3 contains 14 residues, cysteine and phenylalanine counted. Of the CDR3's DNA, 33 bases were read; they are in frame from base 1. TCR beta chain deep sequencing was performed with the immunoSEQ assay. From the authors' description of their analysis: Only productive TCR beta rearrangements were used to compute clonotype frequencies. Sourced from immuneACCESS, this table was stored by TCRdb with only in-frame sequences that have V and J called. A share of the clones is absent; for the studies checked, an unresolved V gene accounts for under half, and the remainder has no known explanation. The DNA was the basis for D and trimming; V, J and clone size are from that table. This sample's table lists under 30,000 clones. The ten largest make up 1.5% to 2% of the sample.

The chain uses TRBV18 and TRBJ2-7; TRBD1 agrees with 7 junctional bases. The sequence was collected from a man aged 65 to 79 with chronic lymphocytic leukemia. Material: CD8- CAR+ T cells sorted from cultured blood T cells, obtained for CD19 CAR T cell therapy. The meaning of the sample's cell subset or site label: CD8-negative CAR-positive T cells from the infusion product. Partial CDR3 DNA: TGTGCCAGCTCACTTACGGGACAGACCTACGAG. It translates to CASSLTGQTYE. The entire CDR3 protein reads CASSLTGQTYEQYF.